The 29 T cell receptor beta chains listed next were all sequenced from one sample in a study of human T cells and chemical hapten exposure. TCRdb called the RACE reads again in MiXCR, with one record for every CDR3 protein. The data hold around 340,000 distinct CDR3 sequences, with roughly 6.9% observed a single time. Time point noted: patch test 1, 2 weeks after DPC sensitization. Treatment indicated: therapeutic diphenylcyclopropenone sensitization with weekly scalp DPC. The specimen comprised whole blood, sampled in connection with sensitization to the hapten diphenylcyclopropenone (DPC). These receptors all stem from a woman younger than 30 with alopecia areata. Some clones in this sample may be carry-over from other donors' samples.

Here the CDR3 reads CAISEKGISTNEKLFF. CDR3 sequence (DNA): TGTGCCATCAGTGAGAAGGGGATTTCGACTAATGAAAAACTGTTTTTT. The chain uses TRBV10-3 and TRBJ1-4, with D possibly TRBD1 on 5 matching bases. V lost 2 bases to trimming and J lost 2 bases, with 12 bases between them. Germline assignment: CDR1 ENHRY and CDR2 SYGVKD. This CDR3 has 16 amino acids.

This clonotype has a handful of counts. The J gene is TRBJ1-2, the V gene TRBV2; 9 bases map to TRBD1. Germline V gene data show CDR1 as SNHLY and CDR2 as FYNNEI. This CDR3 has 14 residues. Unmatched junction bases numbered 9, after V lost 7 bases and J lost 6 bases. CDR3 amino acids: CASIRDRDYHGYTF. The CDR3 DNA reads TGTGCCAGCATTAGGGACAGGGACTATCATGGCTACACCTTC.

This clonotype was seen at least ten times. The chain joins TRBV13 to TRBJ1-1; D remains unclear. Germline CDR1 is PRHDT and CDR2 is FYEKMQ (reference sequence). The CDR3 is made up of 13 amino acids. V gave up 3 bases and J gave up 6 bases, with 11 bases separating them. CDR3: CASSLGRRAEAFF. CDR3 nucleotide sequence: TGTGCCAGCAGCTTGGGCCGTCGGGCTGAAGCTTTCTTT.

The V and J genes are TRBV6-1 and TRBJ1-5; 7 bases map to TRBD1. V dropped 4 bases and J dropped 6; count of bases not matched to a gene: 3. Germline V CDR1 and CDR2: MNHNS, SASEGT. The CDR3 contains 13 residues. The DNA of the CDR3 is TGTGCCAGCAGTGGACAGGGAAGTCAGCCCCAGCATTTT. Its protein product is CASSGQGSQPQHF.

The chain recombines TRBV5-1 with TRBJ2-5; D ambiguous. The CDR3 has 14 amino acids. CDR1 and CDR2 (germline): SGHRS, YFSETQ. Trimming cost V 6 bases and J 1 base, with 13 bases left between them. This chain's CDR3 is CASKNTTLQETQYF. For the CDR3, the DNA is TGCGCCAGCAAAAATACCACCCTCCAAGAGACCCAGTACTTC.

The table lists this clonotype with a few counts. This rearrangement joins TRBV6-2 or TRBV6-3 to TRBJ1-1; 7 bases agree with TRBD1. The germline V gene has CDR1 MNHEY and CDR2 SVGEGT. Trimming took 4 bases from V and 10 from J; bases not matched to a gene: 6. This CDR3 contains 12 residues. The DNA for the CDR3 is TGTGCCAGCAGTTTGGGACAGTTACGAGCTTTCTTT. Its translation is CASSLGQLRAFF.

This clonotype was seen more than once but under ten times. The chain employs TRBV10-2 and TRBJ2-7, with D possibly matching TRBD1 (6 bases). CDR1 is WSHSY and CDR2 is SAAADI in the germline V gene. This CDR3 spans 13 amino acids. V lost 8 bases and J lost 8, with 19 bases in between. The CDR3 DNA sequence: TGCGCCAGCGCCCGACAGGACTCTGTGAAGCAGTACTTC. Translation gives CASARQDSVKQYF.

This clonotype showed up just a few times. Here the CDR3 DNA reads TGCAGCGCCCTAAAGGGGGGGGTAGGGGAGCAGTACTTC. It encodes CSALKGGVGEQYF. V usage is TRBV29-1 and J usage is TRBJ2-7; D possibly corresponds to TRBD2 (7 bases). Germline CDR1 is SQVTM and CDR2 is ANQGSEA. V was pared by 7 bases and J by 7 bases, with 20 bases between. CDR3 length: 13 residues.

The sample holds a few counts of this clonotype. The rearrangement uses TRBV4-1 and TRBJ2-3; D might be TRBD2 (5 bases). The CDR3 extends over 14 amino acids. The germline V gene encodes CDR1 MGHRA and CDR2 YSYEKL. Trimming removed 3 bases from V and 3 bases from J, with 10 bases in between. CDR3 loop: CASSHGRRTDTQYF. DNA for the CDR3: TGCGCCAGCAGCCACGGCAGGAGGACAGATACGCAGTATTTT.

This sequence joins TRBV3-1 and TRBJ2-3; D not certain. Germline loops: CDR1 LGHDT, CDR2 YNNKEL (reference sequence). The germline V and J ends were trimmed by 0 bases and 3 bases, with 13 bases remaining between them. The CDR3 runs 16 residues. As DNA, the CDR3 is TGTGCCAGCAGCCAAGATCGATGGGCTCTTACAGATACGCAGTATTTT. Encoded protein: CASSQDRWALTDTQYF.

This clonotype has at least ten counts. This rearrangement joins TRBV4-2 to TRBJ2-2; maybe TRBD1 (5 bases). The CDR3 sequence is 16 residues long. Germline CDR1 LGHNA, CDR2 YNFKEQ. Trimming pared 1 base from V and 1 base from J, leaving 10 bases between. DNA of the CDR3: TGTGCCAGCAGCCAAGGGAAGCAGGGGAACACCGGGGAGCTGTTTTTT. Protein sequence: CASSQGKQGNTGELFF.

The J gene is TRBJ2-7, the V gene TRBV20-1; possible D gene TRBD2, 5 bases. Germline loops: CDR1 DFQATT, CDR2 SNEGSKA (reference sequence). The CDR3 loop spans 17 amino acids. Between the trimmed V and J ends, which lost 0 bases and 3 bases, there was a span of 21 bases. CDR3 in DNA: TGCAGTGCTAGAGACGAGGGTGGTAGGGCGCCGGTCTACGAGCAGTACTTC. This encodes CSARDEGGRAPVYEQYF.

Many counts were recorded for this clonotype. The rearrangement uses TRBV10-3 and TRBJ2-5; possible D gene TRBD1, 6 bases. V gave up 2 bases and J gave up 5 bases, with 15 bases separating them. There are 15 residues in the CDR3. Germline loops: CDR1 ENHRY, CDR2 SYGVKD. Here the CDR3 reads CAISEPTGTLETQYF. The CDR3 DNA sequence: TGTGCCATCAGTGAGCCGACTGGGACATTGGAGACCCAGTACTTC.

This clonotype was picked up many times. CDR3 DNA: TGTGCCAGCAGCTTTTCCGGACAGGCCGAGCAGTACTTC. Its translation is CASSFSGQAEQYF. The V gene is TRBV7-9, the J gene TRBJ2-7, with 7 bases identical to TRBD1. CDR1 and CDR2 (germline): SEHNR, FQNEAQ (reference sequence). V lost 3 bases to trimming and J lost 6 bases; unmatched junction nucleotides: 5. The CDR3 loop spans 13 amino acids. Full variable domain (outside the CDR3, taken from reference TRBV7-9 and TRBJ2-7): DTGVSQNPRHKITKRGQNVTFRCDPISEHNRLYWYRQTLGQGPEFLTYFQNEAQLEKSRLLSDRFSAERPKGSFSTLEIQRTEQGDSAMYLCASSFSGQAEQYFGPGTRLTVT.

This clonotype was counted between two and nine times. The J gene is TRBJ1-1, the V gene TRBV6-2 or TRBV6-3; D possibly corresponds to TRBD1 (6 bases). The CDR3 consists of 13 residues. Germline V lookup: CDR1 MNHEY, CDR2 SVGEGT. The ends were cut back, 7 bases at V and 8 bases at J, with 17 bases in the middle. CDR3 in DNA: TGTGCCAGCACCACGGGACATATAACCGAAGCTTTCTTT. Encoded protein: CASTTGHITEAFF.

V is TRBV6-2 or TRBV6-3 and J is TRBJ1-5, with D possibly being TRBD1 (5 bases). The CDR3 has 15 residues. Trimming removed 6 bases at V and 4 bases at J, with 16 bases between. Germline V gene lookup returns CDR1 MNHEY and CDR2 SVGEGT. The CDR3 sequence is CASSERQGLNQPQHF. The CDR3 coding sequence is TGTGCCAGCAGCGAACGTCAGGGTCTGAATCAGCCCCAGCATTTT.

The chain is built from TRBV6-6 and TRBJ2-7, with D uncertain. Germline CDR1 reads MNHNY; CDR2 reads SVGAGI (reference sequence). The CDR3 runs 12 residues. V lost 7 bases and J 2 bases, leaving 9 bases between the germline ends. In nucleotides, the CDR3 is TGTGCCAGCACCACAGAGACCTACGAGCAGTACTTC. Its translation is CASTTETYEQYF.

This clonotype was observed a handful of times. V is TRBV5-1 and J is TRBJ2-5; D gene uncertain. The V gene's germline CDR1 is SGHRS and CDR2 YFSETQ. The CDR3 loop spans 12 amino acids. Trimming left V 0 bases short and J 3 bases short, with 3 bases between. The CDR3, as DNA: TGCGCCAGCAGCTTGGAAGAAGAGACCCAGTACTTC. It translates to CASSLEEETQYF.

This clonotype appeared many times. J is TRBJ2-5 and V is TRBV19; perhaps TRBD1 as D (6 bases). This CDR3 is built from 15 residues. Trimming shortened V by 5 bases and J by 0 bases, and 13 bases separated the two germline ends. Germline V CDR1 and CDR2: LNHDA, SQIVND (reference sequence). The CDR3 bases are TGTGCCAGTAGTCCAGGCACAGGGTACCAAGAGACCCAGTACTTC. Its translation: CASSPGTGYQETQYF. Filled out from reference TRBV19 and TRBJ2-5, the complete variable domain reads DGGITQSPKYLFRKEGQNVTLSCEQNLNHDAMYWYRQDPGQGLRLIYYSQIVNDFQKGDIAEGYSVSREKKESFPLTVTSAQKNPTAFYLCASSPGTGYQETQYFGPGTRLLVL.

This chain joins TRBV7-2 and TRBJ1-6; D is uncertain. The germline V and J ends were trimmed by 4 bases and 9 bases, with 22 bases remaining between them. The CDR3 runs 17 residues. The germline V gene has CDR1 SGHTA and CDR2 FQGNSA. Here the CDR3 reads CASSYPQGWGSSSPLHF. CDR3 coding DNA: TGTGCCAGCAGCTACCCCCAAGGGTGGGGAAGCAGTTCACCCCTCCACTTT.

This chain connects TRBV2 to TRBJ2-1, with TRBD1 as a possible D gene (6 bases). Germline CDR1 reads SNHLY; CDR2 reads FYNNEI. The CDR3 length is 15 residues. V dropped 4 bases and J dropped 3 bases, with 13 bases sitting between them. CDR3 in DNA: TGTGCCAGCAGTGGTCGGTGGGGGCTCTACAATGAGCAGTTCTTC. It is translated as CASSGRWGLYNEQFF.

This clonotype has ten or more counts. The chain employs TRBV11-2 and TRBJ2-3; the D gene is possibly TRBD2 (6 bases). V lost 8 bases to trimming and J lost 6 bases, with 15 bases between them. Germline assignment: CDR1 SGHAT and CDR2 FQNNGV. The CDR3 runs 13 residues. CDR3 sequence: CASRRATSDTQYF. The CDR3 coding sequence is TGTGCCAGCCGGAGGGCCACGTCGGATACGCAGTATTTT.

This rearrangement joins TRBV6-2 or TRBV6-3 to TRBJ2-2; no firm D call. Germline loops: CDR1 MNHEY, CDR2 SVGEGT. Deletions cut 2 bases from V and 6 bases from J, with 7 bases between. The CDR3 extends over 13 amino acids. The CDR3 DNA reads TGTGCCAGCAGTTACAACTCTGCCGGGGAGCTGTTTTTT. The encoded protein is CASSYNSAGELFF.

This clonotype appeared many times. This chain connects TRBV7-2 to TRBJ2-3, with D unclear. V lost 1 base to trimming and J lost 10 bases, with 6 bases between them. This CDR3 has 11 residues. CDR1 SGHTA and CDR2 FQGNSA come from the germline V gene. The DNA for the CDR3 is TGTGCCAGCAGCTTAGATCGGTCGCAGTATTTT. This gives the protein CASSLDRSQYF.

This clonotype has just a few counts. The chain links TRBV6-1 to TRBJ1-1; D gene ambiguous. There are 13 residues in the CDR3. Trimming stripped 3 bases from V and 3 bases from J, with 8 bases between. CDR1 and CDR2 from the germline V gene are MNHNS and SASEGT. CDR3 amino acids: CASSELEYTEAFF. CDR3 nucleotide sequence: TGTGCCAGCAGTGAGTTGGAGTACACTGAAGCTTTCTTT.

The chain combines TRBV27 with TRBJ2-7; unclear D gene. Trimming removed 8 bases from V and 1 base from J, with 9 bases in between. This CDR3 region has 12 residues. Per germline, CDR1 MNHEY and CDR2 SMNVEV (reference sequence). CDR3 sequence reads: CASGPGSYEQYF. CDR3 in DNA: TGTGCCAGCGGGCCAGGATCCTACGAGCAGTACTTC.

The sample holds many counts of this clonotype. This chain connects TRBV12-3 or TRBV12-4 to TRBJ2-1, with 8 nucleotides matching TRBD1. The junction had 1 base not matched to a gene; V was cut back by 4 bases and J by 5 bases. The CDR3 extends over 13 amino acids. This chain's CDR3 is CASSWGQDNEQFF. In DNA form, the CDR3 reads TGTGCCAGCAGTTGGGGACAGGACAATGAGCAGTTCTTC.

This clonotype was detected many times. The V gene is TRBV18, the J gene TRBJ2-7, with D perhaps matching TRBD1 (6 bases). The CDR3 totals 14 residues. CDR1 is KGHSH, CDR2 LQKENI, per germline. Trimming left V 2 bases short and J 5 bases short, with 13 bases between. In DNA, the CDR3 is TGTGCCAGCTCACCAACGAGGGGACACAACGAGCAGTACTTC. Translated, it gives CASSPTRGHNEQYF.

This clonotype was counted at least ten times. Relative to the germline gene, one junction end is altered; a read error may explain this. This chain links TRBV7-2 with TRBJ2-1; a weak D match, TRBD2 (5 bases). CDR1 is SGHTA and CDR2 is FQGNSA in the germline V gene. CDR3 size: 14 residues. Here the CDR3 reads CASTLAAAYNEQFF. The CDR3, as DNA: TGTGCCAGCACCTTAGCAGCGGCTTACAATGAGCAGTTCTTC.